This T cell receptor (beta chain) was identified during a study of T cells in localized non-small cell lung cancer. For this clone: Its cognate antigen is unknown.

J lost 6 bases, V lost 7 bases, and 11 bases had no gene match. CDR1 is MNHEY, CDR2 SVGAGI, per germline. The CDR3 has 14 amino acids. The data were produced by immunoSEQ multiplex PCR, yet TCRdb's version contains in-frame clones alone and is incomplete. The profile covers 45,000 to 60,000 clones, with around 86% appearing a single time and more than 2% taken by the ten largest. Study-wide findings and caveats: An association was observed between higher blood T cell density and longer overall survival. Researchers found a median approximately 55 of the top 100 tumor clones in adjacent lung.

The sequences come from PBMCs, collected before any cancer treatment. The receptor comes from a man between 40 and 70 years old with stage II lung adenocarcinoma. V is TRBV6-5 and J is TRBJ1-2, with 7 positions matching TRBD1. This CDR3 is CASTNGEGAHGYTF. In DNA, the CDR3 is TGTGCCAGCACCAACGGAGAGGGGGCGCATGGCTACACCTTC.